By share, the clone carrying this T cell receptor beta chain ranks as medium-sized. No antigen is known for it. This entry belongs to a study of vaccination and CD4 T cells after COVID-19. The Oncomine TCR Beta short-read assay was what sequenced the DNA obtained from cultured CD4+ T cells. TCRdb re-called the PCR reads through MiXCR, storing one row per CDR3 protein. The profile shows approximately 24,000 distinct CDR3 sequences, around 28% of them singletons. Broader study findings: Within the convalescent patients, a median roughly 87% of the SARS-CoV-2-reactive clones were ones that appeared only post-vaccination.

Time point denoted: late sampling 161 to 241 days after vaccination in three convalescent patients. Regarding treatment: roughly 11-day PBMC culture with coronavirus spike peptide pools or control peptides (ViraFEST assay). This receptor was taken from a human donor who had recovered from COVID-19. Material: CD4+ T cells from blood, cultured in vitro, obtained about 7 months after SARS-CoV-2 vaccination.

CDR3 nucleotide sequence: TGCGCCCAGAGGAGCGGGAGCTACGAGCAGTACTTC. Its translation is CAQRSGSYEQYF. The chain employs TRBV20-1 and TRBJ2-7, with TRBD2 matching 8 bases. CDR3 size: 12 residues. In germline, CDR1 is DFQATT, CDR2 SNEGSKA (reference sequence).